These T cell receptor beta chains were read from a single sample in a study of beta chain features in type 1 diabetes. Clones were sequenced by immunoSEQ multiplex PCR, and TCRdb holds only the in-frame ones, with some missing. The sample carries 310,000 or so clones, more than 9.5% recorded once. Sequencing was done on a sample of naive CD4+ T cells from blood. These receptors all stem from a woman aged 25 to 45 in good health. The CDR3 runs from the conserved cysteine through the conserved F or W. Fields, in order: V gene, J gene, clone size, CDR3 protein. A row's size may be missing; if present it is once, few, many or a size class.

v_gene: TRBV18
j_gene: TRBJ2-5
abundance: .
CDR3aa: CASSRDSGGQETQYF

v_gene: TRBV30
j_gene: TRBJ1-2
abundance: .
CDR3aa: CAWSGAGGRGPYGYTF

v_gene: TRBV14
j_gene: TRBJ2-1
abundance: .
CDR3aa: CASSHLARVEQFF

v_gene: TRBV28
j_gene: TRBJ1-2
abundance: .
CDR3aa: CASSPSGHGGYTF

v_gene: TRBV10-3
j_gene: TRBJ2-1
abundance: .
CDR3aa: CATNPDRAGTYNEQFF

v_gene: TRBV9
j_gene: TRBJ2-6
abundance: few
CDR3aa: CASSAYTSSGANVLTF

v_gene: TRBV29-1
j_gene: TRBJ2-3
abundance: few
CDR3aa: CSVEGQGARGSDTQYF

v_gene: TRBV28
j_gene: TRBJ2-3
abundance: few
CDR3aa: CASSSSSAGVNTQYF

v_gene: TRBV7-2
j_gene: TRBJ2-3
abundance: few
CDR3aa: CASSLGAGRADTQYF

v_gene: TRBV30
j_gene: TRBJ2-7
abundance: .
CDR3aa: CAWSVGTGGAYEQYF

v_gene: TRBV29-1
j_gene: TRBJ2-1
abundance: .
CDR3aa: CSVEKLTSGNYNEQFF

v_gene: TRBV25-1
j_gene: TRBJ1-2
abundance: few
CDR3aa: CASSEYVGLGYTF

v_gene: TRBV9
j_gene: TRBJ2-1
abundance: .
CDR3aa: CASSVVGTSKINEQFF

v_gene: TRBV7-9
j_gene: TRBJ2-1
abundance: .
CDR3aa: CASRDTGTGTNEQFF

v_gene: TRBV7-3
j_gene: TRBJ2-1
abundance: .
CDR3aa: CASSLSRGDEQFF

v_gene: TRBV5-1
j_gene: TRBJ1-2
abundance: .
CDR3aa: CASSVTGGDGYGYTF

v_gene: TRBV6-6
j_gene: TRBJ2-5
abundance: .
CDR3aa: CASSPTRETQYF

v_gene: TRBV6-5
j_gene: TRBJ2-7
abundance: .
CDR3aa: CASRTGQLYYEQYF

v_gene: TRBV7-3
j_gene: TRBJ2-4
abundance: .
CDR3aa: CASSSGPDRVQYF

v_gene: TRBV4-2
j_gene: TRBJ2-2
abundance: few
CDR3aa: CASSLTSGRLAGELFF

v_gene: TRBV7-2
j_gene: TRBJ2-3
abundance: .
CDR3aa: CASSLVAQGGTDTQYF

v_gene: TRBV7-8
j_gene: TRBJ2-1
abundance: few
CDR3aa: CASRDRGYYNEQFF

v_gene: TRBV23-1
j_gene: TRBJ2-3
abundance: .
CDR3aa: CASSQSVQRELIIRGTDTQYF

v_gene: TRBV28
j_gene: TRBJ1-2
abundance: .
CDR3aa: CASSPGDRGGYGYTF